This entry lists 13 T cell receptor beta chains sequenced from one sample in a study of regulatory T cells in long-lasting Graves disease. Sequencing libraries for TCR beta were prepared with iRepertoire HTBI primers and Arm-PCR of CDR3 regions. TCRdb fed the multiplex PCR reads into MiXCR, producing one record per CDR3 protein. The sample shows roughly 700,000 distinct CDR3 sequences, 25% to 35% of them seen only once. The time point here: persistent/refractory GD, antithyroid drugs over 5 years with positive TRAb. After RNA was extracted from PBMCs, the TCR library was made from it. Sequencing was performed on peripheral blood mononuclear cells (PBMCs), taken when the disease was refractory, from a patient treated with antithyroid drugs. The source of these receptors is a female donor with Graves disease.

This chain connects TRBV28 to TRBJ1-2; tentatively, D is TRBD1 (6 bases). Germline V gives CDR1 MDHEN, CDR2 SYDVKM. The ends were cut back, 6 bases at V and 8 bases at J, with 19 bases in the middle. The CDR3 has 14 residues. CDR3: CASSSGGAGRGYTF. DNA of the CDR3: TGTGCCAGCAGCTCCGGGGGGGCAGGGAGAGGCTACACCTTC.

This chain links TRBV7-2 with TRBJ2-7, with D unclear. The V end lost 4 bases, the J end lost 3 bases, and 10 bases lay between the germline ends. This CDR3 spans 13 amino acids. Germline V CDR1 and CDR2: SGHTA, FQGNSA. CDR3 bases: TGTGCCAGCAGCTCATCAGCAGGCTACGAGCAGTACTTC. Amino acid sequence: CASSSSAGYEQYF.

A few counts support this clonotype. Given a much more abundant clone one base away, this may be a read error. The chain employs TRBV2 and TRBJ1-2, with D unclear. CDR1 and CDR2 from the germline V gene are SNHLY and FYNNEI. The CDR3 totals 11 residues. Trimming stripped 6 bases from V and 6 bases from J, with 8 bases between. CDR3 sequence: CASRSRHGYTF. The DNA of the CDR3 is TGTGCCAGCAGGTCCCGCCATGGCTACACCTTC.

In its sample, this clonotype was seen a few times. J is TRBJ1-1 and V is TRBV10-3, with 7 bases identical to TRBD1. Germline V lookup: CDR1 ENHRY, CDR2 SYGVKD. The ends lost 9 bases at V and 3 bases at J; junction bases unmatched: 10. CDR3 length equals 14 residues. This CDR3 reads CAMSPRDRDTEAFF. As DNA, the CDR3 is TGTGCCATGAGTCCTCGGGACAGAGACACTGAAGCTTTCTTT.

The CDR3 spells CASSADMDEQYF. As DNA, the CDR3 is TGTGCCAGCAGCGCCGACATGGACGAGCAGTACTTC. The chain recombines TRBV5-4 with TRBJ2-7, with no clear D. Trimming removed 4 bases at V and 5 bases at J, with 10 bases between. The CDR3 is made up of 12 amino acids. The V gene's germline CDR1 is SGHNT and CDR2 YYREEE (reference sequence).

The V gene is TRBV7-9, the J gene TRBJ2-7; 12 bases match TRBD2. Losses at the gene ends were 1 base for V and 2 bases for J; bases not matched to a gene: 3. This CDR3 comprises 16 residues. Germline values: CDR1 SEHNR, CDR2 FQNEAQ (reference sequence). The CDR3 protein is CASSLGLAGGTYEQYF. In nucleotides, the CDR3 is TGTGCCAGCAGCTTAGGGCTAGCGGGAGGGACCTACGAGCAGTACTTC.

The genes are TRBV12-3 or TRBV12-4 and TRBJ2-7; perhaps TRBD2 as D (6 bases). Between the trimmed V and J ends, which lost 6 bases and 2 bases, there was a span of 14 bases. The CDR3 length is 14 residues. The chain's CDR3 is CASSVGDSTYEQYF. The CDR3 region has the DNA TGTGCCAGCAGCGTAGGGGACTCCACCTACGAGCAGTACTTC.

The gene calls are TRBV29-1 and TRBJ2-5; D uncertain. The CDR3 runs 13 residues. The V end lost 4 bases, the J end lost 5 bases, and 14 bases lay between the germline ends. Germline assignment: CDR1 SQVTM and CDR2 ANQGSEA. CDR3 loop: CSVVVTARETQYF. The CDR3 nucleotides read TGCAGCGTTGTAGTGACGGCAAGGGAGACCCAGTACTTC.

The V gene is TRBV10-3, the J gene TRBJ1-1; D uncertain. The germline CDR1 and CDR2 sequences are ENHRY and SYGVKD. Trimming shortened V by 6 bases and J by 0 bases, and 5 bases separated the two germline ends. The CDR3 has 12 amino acids. CDR3 protein: CAIRELNTEAFF. Written as DNA, the CDR3 is TGTGCCATCAGGGAATTGAACACTGAAGCTTTCTTT.

This clonotype has only a few counts. V usage is TRBV6-5 and J usage is TRBJ1-2, with a tentative D call TRBD1 (5 bases). Germline V CDR1 and CDR2: MNHEY, SVGAGI. Trimming removed 0 bases from V and 3 bases from J, with 11 bases in between. The CDR3 runs to 15 residues. The CDR3 loop is CASSYSTDIHYGYTF. CDR3 sequence (DNA): TGTGCCAGCAGTTACTCGACGGACATCCACTATGGCTACACCTTC.

This clonotype has a count of ten or more. V gene TRBV2 combines with J gene TRBJ2-7, with 14 bases aligning to TRBD2. After removal of 10 bases from V and 5 bases from J, the junction contained 10 bases not matched to a gene. Germline CDR1 and CDR2: SNHLY and FYNNEI. The length of the CDR3 is 15 residues. The CDR3 spells CATNYGGLAGDEQYF. The CDR3 DNA is TGTGCCACCAATTACGGGGGACTAGCGGGAGACGAGCAGTACTTC.

This clonotype was observed a few times. This chain joins TRBV10-3 and TRBJ1-2; 7 nucleotides align to TRBD1. The CDR3 length is 15 residues. Germline values: CDR1 ENHRY, CDR2 SYGVKD. V lost 6 bases, J lost 7 bases, and 14 bases stayed unmatched. CDR3 bases: TGTGCCATCAGAGAAACAGACAGGGCCGTCAGTGGCTACACCTTC. This codes for CAIRETDRAVSGYTF.

The chain carries TRBV7-2 and TRBJ2-5; D may match TRBD1 or TRBD2 (5 bases each). Per the germline V gene, CDR1 is SGHTA and CDR2 is FQGNSA. The CDR3 is 13 residues long. Trimming pared 1 base from V and 7 bases from J, leaving 10 bases between. This chain's CDR3 is CASSLGGYGTQYF. The DNA for the CDR3 is TGTGCCAGCAGCTTAGGGGGGTACGGGACCCAGTACTTC.